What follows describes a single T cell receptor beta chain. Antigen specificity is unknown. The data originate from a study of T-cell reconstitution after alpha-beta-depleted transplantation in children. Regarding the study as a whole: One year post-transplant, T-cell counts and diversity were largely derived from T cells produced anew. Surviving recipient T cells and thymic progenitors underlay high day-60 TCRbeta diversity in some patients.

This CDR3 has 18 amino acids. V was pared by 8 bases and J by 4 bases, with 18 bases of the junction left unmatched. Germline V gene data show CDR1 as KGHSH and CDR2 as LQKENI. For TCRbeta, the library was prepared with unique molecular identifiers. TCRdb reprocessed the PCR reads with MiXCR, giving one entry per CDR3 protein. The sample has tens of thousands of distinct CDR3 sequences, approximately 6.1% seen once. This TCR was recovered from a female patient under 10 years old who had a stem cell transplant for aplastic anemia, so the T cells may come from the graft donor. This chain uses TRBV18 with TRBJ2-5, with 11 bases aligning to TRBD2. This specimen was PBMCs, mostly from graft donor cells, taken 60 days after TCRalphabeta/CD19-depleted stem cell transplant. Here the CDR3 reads CASPLGLAGPLPGETQYF. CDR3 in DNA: TGTGCCAGCCCCCTCGGACTAGCGGGTCCCCTCCCGGGAGAGACCCAGTACTTC.